This T cell receptor beta chain emerged from a study of blood T cell repertoires in COVID-19. Study as a whole: Samples came from the United States, Italy and Spain, spanning acute and convalescent COVID-19.

As handled by the study authors: Reference gene primers were amplified, and this amplification served to estimate nucleated cell counts. Data came from immunoSEQ multiplex PCR; TCRdb stores just in-frame clones and leaves some out. V, J and clone size are those of that table, while D and trimming were read from the DNA. Of some 300,000 clones in the sample, approximately 86% were seen once. Trimming shortened V by 5 bases and J by 0 bases, and 12 bases separated the two germline ends. There are 15 residues in the CDR3. Germline CDR1 and CDR2: MNHEY and SMNVEV (reference sequence). Sequenced: peripheral blood. This sequence joins TRBV27 and TRBJ2-3; D gene unclear. This clonotype was obtained from a man between 70 and 80 years old with acute or convalescent COVID-19. DNA for the CDR3: TGTGCCAGCAGTCTTAGATCCCCTAGCACAGATACGCAGTATTTT. Encoded protein: CASSLRSPSTDTQYF.